Listed below are T cell receptor beta chains from one sample, sequenced in a study of T cells in Graves' hyperthyroidism and ophthalmopathy. TCRdb redid the calling of the multiplex PCR reads with MiXCR, one entry per CDR3 protein. The sample shows a few hundred thousand distinct CDR3 sequences, around 18% of them seen only once. Sequencing used blood. The receptors were sampled from a man younger than 30 with Graves' ophthalmopathy. Both conserved end residues are part of each CDR3. D genes are given only for firm matches. Size tells how often a clone was seen (once, few, many) or the class of an expanded clone, and some rows leave it out.

V	J	D	size	DNA	CDR3
TRBV5-1	TRBJ2-7	TRBD2	-	TGCGCCAGCAGCCGGACTAGCCGCGAGCAGTACTTC	CASSRTSREQYF
TRBV4-1	TRBJ2-7	TRBD2	few	TGCGCCAGCAGCCCGGCTAGCGGGGGGACCTACGAGCAGTACTTC	CASSPASGGTYEQYF
TRBV3-1	TRBJ1-2	-	few	TGTGCCAGCAGCCAAGAGCGGCTCGGGGGCTACACCTTC	CASSQERLGGYTF
TRBV7-2	TRBJ2-1	-	few	TGTGCCAGCAGTCTCGAGAGCTACAATGAGCAGTTCTTC	CASSLESYNEQFF
TRBV6-1	TRBJ2-7	-	many	TGTGCCAGCAGATTTCAGTCCTACGAGCAGTACTTC	CASRFQSYEQYF
TRBV6-1	TRBJ1-2	TRBD1	many	TGTGCCAGCAGCGGACTAACAGGGGCGCGTGGCTACACCTTC	CASSGLTGARGYTF
TRBV9	TRBJ2-2	-	-	TGTGCCAGCAGCGTAGAGGGGGGATACGGGGAGCTGTTTTTT	CASSVEGGYGELFF
TRBV7-9	TRBJ2-3	-	many	TGTGCCAGCAGCTTAGAGGGATTAACAGATACGCAGTATTTT	CASSLEGLTDTQYF
TRBV7-9	TRBJ2-7	TRBD2	-	TGTGCCAGCAGCCTGCGACTAGCGGGAGTACCCCCCTACGAGCAGTACTTC	CASSLRLAGVPPYEQYF
TRBV5-1	TRBJ1-2	-	many	TGCGCCAGCAGCTTGGCTGGATACCAAGGCTACACCTTC	CASSLAGYQGYTF
TRBV11-1	TRBJ1-5	-	many	TGTGCCAGCAGTTTAACGGGCGGTCAGCCCCAGCATTTT	CASSLTGGQPQHF
TRBV18	TRBJ2-7	TRBD1	many	TGTGCCAGCTCACCACGAGCAGGGGGAACGTACGAGCAGTACTTC	CASSPRAGGTYEQYF
TRBV6-2/TRBV6-3	TRBJ2-7	TRBD1	-	TGTGCCAGCAGTTACCCGGACAGGGAGCTGTACGAGCAGTACTTC	CASSYPDRELYEQYF
TRBV18	TRBJ2-5	TRBD1	-	TGTGCCAGCTCACCTCCCCCCAGGGGGCACCAAGAGACCCAGTACTTC	CASSPPPRGHQETQYF
TRBV27	TRBJ2-3	TRBD2	many	TGTGCCAGCAGTTTTTCGACTAGCGGGACTAGCACAGATACGCAGTATTTT	CASSFSTSGTSTDTQYF
TRBV6-1	TRBJ1-2	-	many	TGTGCCAGCCGGGATCAATGGTTACGCTATGGCTACACCTTC	CASRDQWLRYGYTF
TRBV5-5	TRBJ1-1	TRBD1	many	TGTGCCAGCAGCACAGGGGTGAGAAACACTGAAGCTTTCTTT	CASSTGVRNTEAFF
TRBV19	TRBJ1-4	-	-	TGTGCCAGTAGCCCATCTCTAGGGCGTGGTGAAAAACTGTTTTTT	CASSPSLGRGEKLFF
TRBV7-9	TRBJ2-7	-	many	TGTGCCAGCAGCCCCCCGGGGGCAGAGCAGTACTTC	CASSPPGAEQYF
TRBV12-3/TRBV12-4	TRBJ2-1	TRBD1	many	TGTGCCAGCGGACAGGGCTACAATGAGCAGTTCTTC	CASGQGYNEQFF
TRBV5-1	TRBJ1-3	-	-	TGCGCCAGCAGCTTGGTGGCGAGGGGTCCCGGAAACACCATATATTTT	CASSLVARGPGNTIYF
TRBV20-1	TRBJ1-2	-	many	TGCAGTACCCTAGACAGCCGATCCCCCTATGGCTACACCTTC	CSTLDSRSPYGYTF
TRBV6-1	TRBJ2-1	-	-	TGTGCCAGCAGTTCTCCCCGGTCAGACGGAAAGCAGTTCTTC	CASSSPRSDGKQFF
TRBV19	TRBJ1-1	TRBD1	-	TGTGCCAGCTCTTACGGCGACAGGGCTTTATCCGAAGCTTTCTTT	CASSYGDRALSEAFF
TRBV7-2	TRBJ2-2	-	many	TGTGCCAGCAGCTTAGTGCCCGGGGAGCTGTTTTTT	CASSLVPGELFF
TRBV7-8	TRBJ2-1	-	many	TGTGCCAGCAGCTTAGGTCAAAGTGGGCAGATCCCCTACAATGAGCAGTTCTTC	CASSLGQSGQIPYNEQFF
TRBV4-2	TRBJ1-5	-	few	TGTGCCAGCAGCCGATGGAACAGCAATCAGCCCCAGCATTTT	CASSRWNSNQPQHF
TRBV7-2	TRBJ2-5	-	many	TGTGCCAGCAGCTTAGTAGTTCTACAAGAGACCCAGTACTTC	CASSLVVLQETQYF
TRBV20-1	TRBJ1-1	-	many	TGCAGTGCTAGAGCGGGAGCTGAAGCTTTCTTT	CSARAGAEAFF
TRBV5-6	TRBJ2-1	-	many	TGTGCCAGCAGCCCATTCCGGGGACTGGCCTACAATGAGCAGTTCTTC	CASSPFRGLAYNEQFF
TRBV12-3/TRBV12-4	TRBJ2-3	-	many	TGTGCCAGCAGCCTAGGATCCCGCTTTTCTAGCACAGATACGCAGTATTTT	CASSLGSRFSSTDTQYF
TRBV19	TRBJ2-1	TRBD2	few	TGTGCCAGTAGTCCGGGACTAGCGGCCCATGAGCAGTTCTTC	CASSPGLAAHEQFF
TRBV6-1	TRBJ2-7	TRBD2	few	TGTGCCAGCAGGGGGACTAGCGGGGGGAACGAGCAGTACTTC	CASRGTSGGNEQYF
TRBV28	TRBJ2-5	TRBD2	-	TGTGCCAGCAGTTTAAGAGGTAGCGGGCGCCAAGAGACCCAGTACTTC	CASSLRGSGRQETQYF
TRBV11-2	TRBJ1-6	-	many	TGTGCCAGCAGCCCCGATGTGTGGACATTCTCCTATAATTCACCCCTCCACTTT	CASSPDVWTFSYNSPLHF